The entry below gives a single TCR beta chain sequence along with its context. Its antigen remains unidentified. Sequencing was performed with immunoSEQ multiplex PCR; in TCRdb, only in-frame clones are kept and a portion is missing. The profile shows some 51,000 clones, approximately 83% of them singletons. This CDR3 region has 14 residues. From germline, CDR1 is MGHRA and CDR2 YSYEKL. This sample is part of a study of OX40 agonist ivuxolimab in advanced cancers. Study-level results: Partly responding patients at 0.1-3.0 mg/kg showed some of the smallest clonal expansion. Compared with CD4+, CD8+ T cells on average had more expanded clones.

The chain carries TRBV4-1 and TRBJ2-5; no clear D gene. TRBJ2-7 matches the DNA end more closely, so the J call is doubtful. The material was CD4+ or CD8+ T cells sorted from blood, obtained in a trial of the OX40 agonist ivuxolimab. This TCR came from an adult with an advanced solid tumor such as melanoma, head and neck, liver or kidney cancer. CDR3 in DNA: TGCGCCAGCAGCCGGATCGCGCCTGACTACGAGCAGTACTTC. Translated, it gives CASSRIAPDYEQYF.